These 8 T cell receptor beta chains share one sample of origin, sequenced in a study of T cell responses to AZD1222 COVID-19 vaccine. Sequenced by immunoSEQ multiplex PCR; TCRdb stores in-frame clones only, minus some. The sample carries about 95,000 clones, less than 90% recorded once. Material: peripheral blood, obtained on day 0 of AZD1222 vaccination. Receptor source: an adult in good health.

The chain combines TRBV6-1 with TRBJ2-1; 7 bases agree with TRBD1. J lost 7 bases, V lost 10 bases, and 10 bases had no gene match. The CDR3 covers 13 residues. Germline V CDR1 and CDR2: MNHNS, SASEGT. CDR3 coding DNA: TGTGCCAACTCACAGGGGAGTAGTAATGAGCAGTTCTTC. It is translated as CANSQGSSNEQFF.

The chain is built from TRBV9 and TRBJ1-1, with D perhaps matching TRBD1 (5 bases). V lost 4 bases and J lost 6, with 19 bases in between. Germline CDR1 is SGDLS and CDR2 is YYNGEE. This CDR3 has 15 residues. The CDR3 sequence is CASSLTGAQGPEAFF. The CDR3 DNA reads TGTGCCAGCAGCTTGACCGGGGCGCAAGGACCTGAAGCTTTCTTT.

V and J are TRBV3-1 (or the pseudogene TRBV3-2) and TRBJ2-1; TRBD2 matches 9 bases. The germline V gene has CDR1 LGHDT and CDR2 YNNKEL (reference sequence). This CDR3 comprises 16 residues. J gave up 7 bases and V 0 bases, and 7 bases lay outside the gene matches. The CDR3 DNA follows: TGTGCCAGCAGCCAAGATTTGCGGGGGGGCCCAAATGAGCAGTTCTTC. It encodes CASSQDLRGGPNEQFF.

V and J are TRBV19 and TRBJ1-1; TRBD1 matches 7 bases. Germline CDR1 reads LNHDA; CDR2 reads SQIVND (reference sequence). This CDR3 has 15 amino acids. V trimming: 2 bases; J trimming: 4 bases; junction bases outside the gene matches: 7. The CDR3 reads CASSITAGGATEAFF. CDR3 nucleotide sequence: TGTGCCAGTAGTATAACGGCAGGGGGGGCCACTGAAGCTTTCTTT.

The chain carries TRBV15 and TRBJ1-1; D unresolved. The length of the CDR3 is 14 residues. Trimming took off 1 base at V and 6 bases at J, with 12 bases between the two ends. Germline loops: CDR1 LNHNV, CDR2 YYDKDF (reference sequence). The CDR3 is CATSRGTAGAEAFF. In nucleotides, the CDR3 is TGTGCCACCAGCAGAGGGACGGCGGGCGCTGAAGCTTTCTTT.

V usage is TRBV6-6 and J usage is TRBJ1-5; D possibly corresponds to TRBD1 (5 bases). The CDR3 runs to 16 residues. Germline V gene sequence: CDR1 MNHNY, CDR2 SVGAGI (reference sequence). With 5 bases removed from V and 2 bases from J, the gap between germline ends came to 16 bases. The CDR3 is CASSGAGRAGNQPQHF. The CDR3 region has the DNA TGTGCCAGCAGTGGGGCTGGGCGGGCTGGCAATCAGCCCCAGCATTTT.

The table lists this clone with a count of one. This rearrangement joins TRBV5-1 to TRBJ2-3; TRBD1 matches at 7 bases. This CDR3 region has 16 residues. Germline assignment: CDR1 SGHRS and CDR2 YFSETQ. V trimming: 2 bases; J trimming: 3 bases; junction bases outside the gene matches: 9. CDR3 nucleotide sequence: TGCGCCAGCAGCTTAGGGGGCTGGGATACTACAGATACGCAGTATTTT. Protein product: CASSLGGWDTTDTQYF.

The chain employs TRBV3-1 (or the pseudogene TRBV3-2) and TRBJ1-2, with D perhaps matching TRBD1 (5 bases). The CDR3 spans 15 residues. Germline V gives CDR1 LGHDT, CDR2 YNNKEL (reference sequence). V was clipped by 4 bases and J by 5 bases, with 17 bases between them. In DNA form, the CDR3 reads TGTGCCAGCAGCCCCCACCGGGAGCAGGGTTATGGCTACACCTTC. Encoded protein: CASSPHREQGYGYTF.